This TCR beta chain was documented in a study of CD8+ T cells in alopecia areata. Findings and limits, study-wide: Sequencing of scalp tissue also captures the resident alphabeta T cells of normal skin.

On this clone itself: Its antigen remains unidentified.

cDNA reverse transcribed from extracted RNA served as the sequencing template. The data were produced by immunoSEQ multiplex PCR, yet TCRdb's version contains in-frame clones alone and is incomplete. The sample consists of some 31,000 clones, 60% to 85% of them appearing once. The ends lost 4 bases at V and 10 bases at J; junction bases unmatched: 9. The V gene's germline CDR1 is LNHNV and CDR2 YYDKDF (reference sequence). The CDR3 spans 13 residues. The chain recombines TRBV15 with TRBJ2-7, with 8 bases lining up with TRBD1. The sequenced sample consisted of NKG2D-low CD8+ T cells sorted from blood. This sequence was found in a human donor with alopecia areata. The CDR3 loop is CATSTRQGFQQYF. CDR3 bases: TGTGCCACCAGCACCCGACAGGGGTTCCAACAGTACTTC. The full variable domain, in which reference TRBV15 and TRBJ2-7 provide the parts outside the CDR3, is DAMVIQNPRYQVTQFGKPVTLSCSQTLNHNVMYWYQQKSSQAPKLLFHYYDKDFNNEADTPDNFQSRRPNTSFCFLDIRSPGLGDTAMYLCATSTRQGFQQYFGPGTRLTVT.